The rows below give T cell receptor beta chains drawn from one sample of a study of regulatory T cells in long-lasting Graves disease. TCRdb reprocessed the multiplex PCR reads with MiXCR, giving one entry per CDR3 protein. The data contain a few hundred thousand distinct CDR3 sequences, approximately 15% of them singletons. These data are also associated with another study on T cells in Graves' hyperthyroidism and ophthalmopathy.

The starting material was peripheral blood mononuclear cells (PBMCs), obtained at new diagnosis, from a patient treated with antithyroid drugs. The receptor source for this set is a man in his forties or fifties with Graves disease. CDR3s include the opening cysteine and the closing phenylalanine or tryptophan. A D gene is named only where the DNA matches it firmly. Not every row has a clone size; where given, it reads once, few, many or a size class.

d_call: .; v_call: TRBV4-1; clone_size: many; j_call: TRBJ1-2; cdr3_nt: TGCGCCAGCAGCCAAGTAAGGCAGAACTATGGCTACACCTTC; cdr3_aa: CASSQVRQNYGYTF
d_call: .; v_call: TRBV5-5; clone_size: many; j_call: TRBJ2-3; cdr3_nt: TGTGCCAGCAGTGCCTCATTAGCGACTAGCACAGATACGCAGTATTTT; cdr3_aa: CASSASLATSTDTQYF
d_call: .; v_call: TRBV5-5; clone_size: many; j_call: TRBJ1-1; cdr3_nt: TGTGCCAGCAGCTTTGGAAGTTTCGGTTACACTGAAGCTTTCTTT; cdr3_aa: CASSFGSFGYTEAFF
d_call: .; v_call: TRBV19; clone_size: .; j_call: TRBJ2-7; cdr3_nt: TGTGCCAGTAGTATAGTCGCAGGCCTCGGATTCTACGAGCAGTACTTC; cdr3_aa: CASSIVAGLGFYEQYF
d_call: .; v_call: TRBV29-1; clone_size: few; j_call: TRBJ2-6; cdr3_nt: TGCAGCGTATCCCAGGGGTCTGGGGCCAACGTCCTGACTTTC; cdr3_aa: CSVSQGSGANVLTF
d_call: .; v_call: TRBV12-3/TRBV12-4; clone_size: .; j_call: TRBJ1-4; cdr3_nt: TGTGCCAGCAGTTGGACAGTTAATGAAAAACTGTTTTTT; cdr3_aa: CASSWTVNEKLFF
d_call: .; v_call: TRBV7-2; clone_size: few; j_call: TRBJ2-1; cdr3_nt: TGTGCCAGCAGCTCCCAGGTCAGCTCCTACAATGAGCAGTTCTTC; cdr3_aa: CASSSQVSSYNEQFF
d_call: .; v_call: TRBV3-1; clone_size: many; j_call: TRBJ2-5; cdr3_nt: TGTGCCAGCAGCCAAGGACAGCAAGAGACCCAGTACTTC; cdr3_aa: CASSQGQQETQYF
d_call: .; v_call: TRBV9; clone_size: .; j_call: TRBJ2-1; cdr3_nt: TGTGCCAGCAGCGCGACATCGAGCTCCTACAATGAGCAGTTCTTC; cdr3_aa: CASSATSSSYNEQFF
d_call: .; v_call: TRBV2; clone_size: few; j_call: TRBJ2-6; cdr3_nt: TGTGCCAGCAGTGGGCCAACGTACCCTGGGGCCAACGTCCTGACTTTC; cdr3_aa: CASSGPTYPGANVLTF
d_call: TRBD1; v_call: TRBV29-1; clone_size: few; j_call: TRBJ1-1; cdr3_nt: TGCAGCGTTGGAACAGGGGTGGGCACTGAAGCTTTCTTT; cdr3_aa: CSVGTGVGTEAFF
d_call: .; v_call: TRBV6-2/TRBV6-3; clone_size: many; j_call: TRBJ2-5; cdr3_nt: TGTGCCAGCGGGAGGACCGAGGAAGAGACCCAGTACTTC; cdr3_aa: CASGRTEEETQYF
d_call: .; v_call: TRBV2; clone_size: many; j_call: TRBJ1-5; cdr3_nt: TGTGCCAGCAGTCGTACACAACAAGGTGTCCAGCCCCAGCATTTT; cdr3_aa: CASSRTQQGVQPQHF
d_call: TRBD1; v_call: TRBV18; clone_size: .; j_call: TRBJ2-5; cdr3_nt: TGTGCCAGCTCACCGGGACAGGGGTGGGAGACCCAGTACTTC; cdr3_aa: CASSPGQGWETQYF
d_call: .; v_call: TRBV12-3/TRBV12-4; clone_size: many; j_call: TRBJ2-3; cdr3_nt: TGTGCCAGCAGTTTATCAAGCACAGATACGCAGTATTTT; cdr3_aa: CASSLSSTDTQYF
d_call: .; v_call: TRBV11-2; clone_size: many; j_call: TRBJ1-3; cdr3_nt: TGTGCCAGCAGCTTAGGGCCGGAGGCTGGAAACACCATATATTTT; cdr3_aa: CASSLGPEAGNTIYF